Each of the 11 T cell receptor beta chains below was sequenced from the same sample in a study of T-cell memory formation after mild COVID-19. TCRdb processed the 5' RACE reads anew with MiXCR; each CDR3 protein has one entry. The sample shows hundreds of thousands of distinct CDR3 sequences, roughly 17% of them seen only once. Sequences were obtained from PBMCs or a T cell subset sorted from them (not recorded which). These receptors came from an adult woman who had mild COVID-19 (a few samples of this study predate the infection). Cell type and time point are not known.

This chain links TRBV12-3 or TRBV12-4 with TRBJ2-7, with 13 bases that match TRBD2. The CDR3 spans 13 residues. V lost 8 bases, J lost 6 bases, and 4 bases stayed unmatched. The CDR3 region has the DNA TGTGCCAGCTCAGGACTAGCGGGAGCCGAGCAGTACTTC. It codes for CASSGLAGAEQYF.

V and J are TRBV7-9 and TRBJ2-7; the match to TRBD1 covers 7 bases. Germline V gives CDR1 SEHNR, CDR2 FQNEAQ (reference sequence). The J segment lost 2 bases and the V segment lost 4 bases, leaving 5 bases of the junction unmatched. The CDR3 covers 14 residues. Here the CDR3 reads CASSSPGQPYEQYF. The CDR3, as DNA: TGTGCCAGCAGCTCTCCGGGACAGCCCTACGAGCAGTACTTC.

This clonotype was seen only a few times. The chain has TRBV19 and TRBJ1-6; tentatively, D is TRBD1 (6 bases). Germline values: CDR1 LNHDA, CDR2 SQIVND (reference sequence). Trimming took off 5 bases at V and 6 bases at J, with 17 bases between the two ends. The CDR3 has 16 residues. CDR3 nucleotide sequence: TGTGCCAGTAGTGAGACAGGTGCGCCTTCTAATTCACCCCTCCACTTT. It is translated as CASSETGAPSNSPLHF.

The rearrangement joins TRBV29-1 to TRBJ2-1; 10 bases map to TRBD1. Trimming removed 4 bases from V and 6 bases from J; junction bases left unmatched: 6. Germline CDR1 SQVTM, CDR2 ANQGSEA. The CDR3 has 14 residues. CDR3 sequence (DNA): TGCAGCGTTGGAGGGGGACAGGGGAGCAATGAGCAGTTCTTC. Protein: CSVGGGQGSNEQFF.

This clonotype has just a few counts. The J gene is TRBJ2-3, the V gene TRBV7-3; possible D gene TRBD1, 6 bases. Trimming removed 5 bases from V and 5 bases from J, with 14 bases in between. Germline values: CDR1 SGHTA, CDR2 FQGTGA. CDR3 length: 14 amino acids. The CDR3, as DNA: TGTGCCAGCAGCCCTCAGGGGACCCTAGATACGCAGTATTTT. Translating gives CASSPQGTLDTQYF.

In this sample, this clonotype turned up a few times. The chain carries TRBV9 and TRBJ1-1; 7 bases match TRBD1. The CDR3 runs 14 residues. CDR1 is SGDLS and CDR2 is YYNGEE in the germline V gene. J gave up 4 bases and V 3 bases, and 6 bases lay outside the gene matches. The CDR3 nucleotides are TGTGCCAGCAGCGGTACAGGGGTTTTCACTGAAGCTTTCTTT. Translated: CASSGTGVFTEAFF.

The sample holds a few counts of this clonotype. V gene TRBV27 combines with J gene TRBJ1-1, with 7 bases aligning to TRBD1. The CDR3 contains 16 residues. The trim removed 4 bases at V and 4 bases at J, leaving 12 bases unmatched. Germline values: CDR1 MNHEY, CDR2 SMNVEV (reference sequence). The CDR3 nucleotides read TGTGCCAGCAGTTCAATCCCTAGACAGGGCGGCACTGAAGCTTTCTTT. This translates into CASSSIPRQGGTEAFF.

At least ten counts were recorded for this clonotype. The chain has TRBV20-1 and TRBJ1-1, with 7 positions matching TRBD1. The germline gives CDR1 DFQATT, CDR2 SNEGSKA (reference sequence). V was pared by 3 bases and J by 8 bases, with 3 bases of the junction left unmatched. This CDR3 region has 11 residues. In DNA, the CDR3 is TGCAGTGCTAGCACCAGGGGGGAAGCTTTCTTT. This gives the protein CSASTRGEAFF.

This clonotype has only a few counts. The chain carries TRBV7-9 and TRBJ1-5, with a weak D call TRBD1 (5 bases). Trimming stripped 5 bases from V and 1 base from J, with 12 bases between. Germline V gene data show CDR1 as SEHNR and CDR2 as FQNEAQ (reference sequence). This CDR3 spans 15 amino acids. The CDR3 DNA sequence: TGTGCCAGCAGCCCAAACCGGGACAGCAATCAGCCCCAGCATTTT. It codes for CASSPNRDSNQPQHF.

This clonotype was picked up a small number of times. The CDR3 here is CAWVRKGAIAYEQYF. Written as DNA, the CDR3 is TGTGCCTGGGTCCGGAAGGGGGCGATCGCCTACGAGCAGTACTTC. This chain links TRBV30 with TRBJ2-7; 7 nucleotides align to TRBD1. The CDR3 totals 15 residues. The V segment lost 5 bases and the J segment 2 bases; nucleotides outside the gene matches: 12. The germline V gene encodes CDR1 GTSNPN and CDR2 SVGIG (reference sequence).

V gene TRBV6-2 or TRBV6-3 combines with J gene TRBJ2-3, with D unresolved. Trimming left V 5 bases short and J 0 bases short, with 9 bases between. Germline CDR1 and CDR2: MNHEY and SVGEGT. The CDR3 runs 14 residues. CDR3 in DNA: TGTGCCAGCAGTCCAATAGTTAGCACAGATACGCAGTATTTT. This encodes CASSPIVSTDTQYF.